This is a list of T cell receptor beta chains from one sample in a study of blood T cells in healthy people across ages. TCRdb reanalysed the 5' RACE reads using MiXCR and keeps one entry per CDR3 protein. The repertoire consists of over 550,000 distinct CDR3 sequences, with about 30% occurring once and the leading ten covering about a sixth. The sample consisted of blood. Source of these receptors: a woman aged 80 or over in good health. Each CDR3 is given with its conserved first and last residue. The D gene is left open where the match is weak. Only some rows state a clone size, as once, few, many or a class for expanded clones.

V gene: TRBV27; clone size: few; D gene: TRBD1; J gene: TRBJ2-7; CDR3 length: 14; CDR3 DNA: TGTGCCAGCAGTTTCACAGGGGCGGGCTACGAGCAGTACTTC; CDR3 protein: CASSFTGAGYEQYF
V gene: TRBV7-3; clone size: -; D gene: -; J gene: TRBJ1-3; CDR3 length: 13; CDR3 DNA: TGTGCCAGCAGCTTAGAGGCGGGAAACACCATATATTTT; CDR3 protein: CASSLEAGNTIYF
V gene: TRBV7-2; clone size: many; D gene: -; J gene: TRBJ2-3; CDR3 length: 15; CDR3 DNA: TGTGCCAGCACCCAGAACCCCACGGGGTCAGATACGCAGTATTTT; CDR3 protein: CASTQNPTGSDTQYF
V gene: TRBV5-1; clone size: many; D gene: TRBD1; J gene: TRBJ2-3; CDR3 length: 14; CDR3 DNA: TGCGCCAGCAGCTGGACAGGGGGCACAGATACGCAGTATTTT; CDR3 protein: CASSWTGGTDTQYF
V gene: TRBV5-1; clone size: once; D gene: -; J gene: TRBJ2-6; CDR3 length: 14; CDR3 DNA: TGCGCCAGCAGTCGGGAGACTGGGGCCAACGTCCTGACTTTC; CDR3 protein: CASSRETGANVLTF
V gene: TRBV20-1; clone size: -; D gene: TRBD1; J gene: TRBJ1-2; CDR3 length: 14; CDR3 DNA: TGCAGTGCTAGACCGACAGGGGGGCCCTATGGCTACACCTTC; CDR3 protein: CSARPTGGPYGYTF
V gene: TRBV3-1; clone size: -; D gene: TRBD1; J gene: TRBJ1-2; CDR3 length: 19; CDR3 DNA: TGTGCCAGTAGCCAAGTAATAAAACGGGACAGGAGTTCTATTAATGGCTACACCTTC; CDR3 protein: CASSQVIKRDRSSINGYTF
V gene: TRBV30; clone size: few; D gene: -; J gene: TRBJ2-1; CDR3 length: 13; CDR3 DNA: TGTGCCTGGAGAGGTACAGGGTGGGGGGAGCAGTTCTTC; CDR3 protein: CAWRGTGWGEQFF
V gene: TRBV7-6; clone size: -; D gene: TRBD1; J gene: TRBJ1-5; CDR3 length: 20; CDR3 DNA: TGTGCCGGCAGCTTAGCCCCAAAGGGGGCCGGGGGATGGCGCAATCAGCCCCAGCATTTT; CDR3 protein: CAGSLAPKGAGGWRNQPQHF
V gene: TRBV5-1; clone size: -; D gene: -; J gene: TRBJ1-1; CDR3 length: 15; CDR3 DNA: TGCGCCAGCAGCCAGGACACCGTAATGAACACTGAAGCTTTCTTT; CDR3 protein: CASSQDTVMNTEAFF
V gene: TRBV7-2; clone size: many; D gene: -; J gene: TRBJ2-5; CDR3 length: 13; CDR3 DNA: TGTGCCAGCAGCTGGGGCTTGGGAGAGACCCAGTACTTC; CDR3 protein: CASSWGLGETQYF
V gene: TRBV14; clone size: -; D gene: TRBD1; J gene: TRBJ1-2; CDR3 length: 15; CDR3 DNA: TGTGCCAGCAGCCAGCCCGGGACAGGGGCTTATGGCTACACCTTC; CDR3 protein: CASSQPGTGAYGYTF
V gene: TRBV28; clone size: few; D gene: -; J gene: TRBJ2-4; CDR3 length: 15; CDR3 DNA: TGTGCCAGCAGTTTAGGCATGGGACGGCTAAGGTGGCAGTACTTC; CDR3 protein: CASSLGMGRLRWQYF
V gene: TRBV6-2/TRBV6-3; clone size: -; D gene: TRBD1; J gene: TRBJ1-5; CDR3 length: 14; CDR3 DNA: TGTGCCAGCAGAGAAGGGACAGCCAATCAGCCCCAGCATTTT; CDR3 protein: CASREGTANQPQHF
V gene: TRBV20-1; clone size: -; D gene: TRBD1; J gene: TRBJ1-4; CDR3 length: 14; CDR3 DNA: TGCAGTGCTCCCGACAGGGGAGGGGATGAAAAACTGTTTTTT; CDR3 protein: CSAPDRGGDEKLFF
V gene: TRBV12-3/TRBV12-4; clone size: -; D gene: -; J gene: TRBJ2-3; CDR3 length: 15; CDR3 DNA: TGTGCCAGCAGCCCAGTGAGAGCCGGTGGAGATGCGCAGTATTTT; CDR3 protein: CASSPVRAGGDAQYF
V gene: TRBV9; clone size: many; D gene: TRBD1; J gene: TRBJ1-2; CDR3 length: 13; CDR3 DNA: TGTGCCAGCACCCAAACAGGGGACTATGGCTACACCTTC; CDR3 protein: CASTQTGDYGYTF
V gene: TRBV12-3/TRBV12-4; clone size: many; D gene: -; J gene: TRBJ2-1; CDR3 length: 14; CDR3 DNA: TGTGCCAGCAGTTTGAACAGGGGAGGCAATGAGCAGTTCTTC; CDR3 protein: CASSLNRGGNEQFF
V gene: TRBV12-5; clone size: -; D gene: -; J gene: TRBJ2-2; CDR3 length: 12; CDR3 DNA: TGTGCTAGTGGTTTGTTCACCGGGGAGCTGTTTTTT; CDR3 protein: CASGLFTGELFF
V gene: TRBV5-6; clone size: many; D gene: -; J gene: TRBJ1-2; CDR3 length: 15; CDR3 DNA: TGTGCCAGCACCAATTACGGGGGGACGAACTATGGCTACACCTTC; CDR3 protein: CASTNYGGTNYGYTF
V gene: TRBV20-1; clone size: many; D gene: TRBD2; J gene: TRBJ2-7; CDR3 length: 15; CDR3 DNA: TGCAGTGCTCCAAAACTAGCGGGGGCCCCCTACGAGCAGTACTTC; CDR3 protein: CSAPKLAGAPYEQYF
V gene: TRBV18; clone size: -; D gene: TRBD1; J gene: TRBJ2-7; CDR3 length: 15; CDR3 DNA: TGTGCCAGCTCACCAGGGACAGGGAAGTCGCGGGAGCAGTACTTC; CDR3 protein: CASSPGTGKSREQYF
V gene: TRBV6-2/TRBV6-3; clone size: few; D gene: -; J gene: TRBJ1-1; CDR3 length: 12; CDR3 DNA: TGTGCCAGCAGTTATGTGGTGATGGAAGCTTTCTTT; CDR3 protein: CASSYVVMEAFF
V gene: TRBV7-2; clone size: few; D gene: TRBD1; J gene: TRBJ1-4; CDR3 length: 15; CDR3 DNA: TGTGCCAGCAGCCCAGGACAGGGAGGGGGTGAAAAACTGTTTTTT; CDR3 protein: CASSPGQGGGEKLFF
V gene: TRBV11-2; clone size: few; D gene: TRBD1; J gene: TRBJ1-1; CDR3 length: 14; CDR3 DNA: TGTGCCAGCAGCTTAGGGGACAGGGCGAAAGAAGCTTTCTTT; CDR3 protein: CASSLGDRAKEAFF
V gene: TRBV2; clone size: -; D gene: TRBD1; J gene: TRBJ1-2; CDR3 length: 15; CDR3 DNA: TGTGCCAGCAGTGAACAGGGGGGAATGGACTATGGCTACACCTTC; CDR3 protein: CASSEQGGMDYGYTF
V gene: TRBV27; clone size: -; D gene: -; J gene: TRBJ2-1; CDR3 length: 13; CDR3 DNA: TGTGCCAGCAGTTTAATCCGAGAAGCTGAGCAGTTCTTC; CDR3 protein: CASSLIREAEQFF
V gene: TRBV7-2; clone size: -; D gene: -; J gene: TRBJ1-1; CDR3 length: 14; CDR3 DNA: TGTGCCAGCACCGAGAGCCGGGCGAACACTGAAGCTTTCTTT; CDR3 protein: CASTESRANTEAFF
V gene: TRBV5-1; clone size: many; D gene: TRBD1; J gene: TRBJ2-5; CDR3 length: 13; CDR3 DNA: TGCGCCAGCAGCCCAGGGGGCTTGGAGACCCAGTACTTC; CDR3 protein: CASSPGGLETQYF
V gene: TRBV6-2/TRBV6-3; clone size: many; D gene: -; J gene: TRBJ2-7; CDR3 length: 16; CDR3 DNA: TGTGCCAGCAGTTACTCGAGGCAGGCCAGCTCCTACGAGCAGTACTTC; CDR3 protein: CASSYSRQASSYEQYF
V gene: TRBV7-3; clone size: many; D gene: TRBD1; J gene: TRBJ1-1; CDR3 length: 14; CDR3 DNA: TGTGCCAGCAGCCCCACAGGGGGCACCACTGAAGCTTTCTTT; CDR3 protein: CASSPTGGTTEAFF
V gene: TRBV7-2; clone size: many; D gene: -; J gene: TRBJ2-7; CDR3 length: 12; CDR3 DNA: TGTGCCAGCAGCTTCGACTTAAACGAGCAGTACTTC; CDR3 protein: CASSFDLNEQYF
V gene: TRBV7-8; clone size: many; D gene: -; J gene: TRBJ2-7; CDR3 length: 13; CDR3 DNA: TGTGCCAGCAGCCTCGGGAACTACTACGAGCAGTACTTC; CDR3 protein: CASSLGNYYEQYF
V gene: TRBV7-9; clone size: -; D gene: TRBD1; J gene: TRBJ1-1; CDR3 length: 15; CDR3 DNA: TGTGCCGGCAGCCCTCGGACAGGGACGAACACTGAAGCTTTCTTT; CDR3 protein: CAGSPRTGTNTEAFF
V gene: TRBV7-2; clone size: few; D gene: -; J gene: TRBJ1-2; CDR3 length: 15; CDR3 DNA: TGTGCCAGCAGCTTTGCGAGGGTAGCTAACTATGGCTACACCTTC; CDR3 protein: CASSFARVANYGYTF
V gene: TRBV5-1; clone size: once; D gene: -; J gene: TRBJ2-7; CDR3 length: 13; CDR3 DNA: TGCGCCAGCAAGAGGTCCGGACGCTACGAGCAGTACTTC; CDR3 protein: CASKRSGRYEQYF
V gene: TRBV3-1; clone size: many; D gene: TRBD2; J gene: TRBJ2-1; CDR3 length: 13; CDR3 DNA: TGTGCCAGCAGCCCACTAGCGGGGAATGAGCAGTTCTTC; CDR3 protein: CASSPLAGNEQFF
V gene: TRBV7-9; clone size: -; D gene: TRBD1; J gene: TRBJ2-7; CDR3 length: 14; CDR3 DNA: TGTGCCAGCAGCTTGACGACAGGGGTCGGCGAGCAGTACTTC; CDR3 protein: CASSLTTGVGEQYF
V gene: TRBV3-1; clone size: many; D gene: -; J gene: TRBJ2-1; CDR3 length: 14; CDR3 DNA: TGTGCCAGCAGCCAACGAAGCTCCTACAATGAGCAGTTCTTC; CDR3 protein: CASSQRSSYNEQFF
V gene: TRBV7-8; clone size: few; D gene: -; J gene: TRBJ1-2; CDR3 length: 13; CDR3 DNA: TGTGCCAGCGGGCTGGGTGGGTCTAGTGGCTACACCTTC; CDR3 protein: CASGLGGSSGYTF
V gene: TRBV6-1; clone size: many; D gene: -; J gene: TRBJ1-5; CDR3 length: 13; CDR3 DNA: TGTGCCAGCAGTGGAGACAGGAATCAGCCCCAGCATTTT; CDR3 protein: CASSGDRNQPQHF
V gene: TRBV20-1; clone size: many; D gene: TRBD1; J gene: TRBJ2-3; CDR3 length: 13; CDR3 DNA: TGCAGTGCTAGTGACAGGGGCTGGGATACGCAGTATTTT; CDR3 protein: CSASDRGWDTQYF
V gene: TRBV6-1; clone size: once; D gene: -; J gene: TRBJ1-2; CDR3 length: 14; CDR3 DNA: TGTGCCAACAGGTTCCCAGGGACACGGGATTGCTACACCTTC; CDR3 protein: CANRFPGTRDCYTF
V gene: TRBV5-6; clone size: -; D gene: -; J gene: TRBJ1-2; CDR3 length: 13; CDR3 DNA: TGTGCCAGCAGCTTGGACACCGTGGCTGGCTACACCTTC; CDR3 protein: CASSLDTVAGYTF
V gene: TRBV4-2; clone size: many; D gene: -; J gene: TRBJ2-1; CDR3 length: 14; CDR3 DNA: TGTGCCAGCAGCCCGGGTTGGAACGCCAATGAGCAGTTCTTC; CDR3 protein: CASSPGWNANEQFF
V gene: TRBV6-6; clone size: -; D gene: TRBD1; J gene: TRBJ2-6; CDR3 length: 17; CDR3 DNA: TGTGCCAGCAGACTTGACAGGGGGCGAGGGGGGGCCAACGTCCGGACTTTC; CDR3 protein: CASRLDRGRGGANVRTF
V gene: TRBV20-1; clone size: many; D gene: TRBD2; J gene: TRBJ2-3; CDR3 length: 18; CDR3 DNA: TGCAGTGCTAGCCTCCCCGCCCTAGCGGGGGCTATCACAGATACGCAGTATTTT; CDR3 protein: CSASLPALAGAITDTQYF
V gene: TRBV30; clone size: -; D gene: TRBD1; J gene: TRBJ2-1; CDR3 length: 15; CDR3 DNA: TGTGCCTGGAGTGTAGGGGGACAGGGAAACAATGAGCAGTTCTTC; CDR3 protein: CAWSVGGQGNNEQFF
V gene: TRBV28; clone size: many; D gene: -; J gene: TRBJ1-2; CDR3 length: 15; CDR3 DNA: TGTGCCAGCAGACTGAATCGGGACAAGGGCTATGGCTACACCTTC; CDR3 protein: CASRLNRDKGYGYTF
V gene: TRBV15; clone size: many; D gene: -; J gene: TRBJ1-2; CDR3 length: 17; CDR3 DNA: TGTGCCACCAGCAGAGATAACAGGAGAACAGCTAACTATGGCTACACCTTC; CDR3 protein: CATSRDNRRTANYGYTF